The clone carrying this TCR beta chain came up many times. The sample comes from a study of Graves' ophthalmopathy and Graves' hyperthyroidism. RNA transcripts were the source from which TCR beta CDR3 regions were amplified. The first round was an RT-PCR with HTBI primers, and the second round was a multiplex PCR. TCRdb fed the multiplex PCR reads into MiXCR, producing one record per CDR3 protein. Here the sample spans about 620,000 distinct CDR3 sequences, 22% being singletons. The CDR3 runs 12 residues. V shed 3 bases and J shed 3 bases, with 9 bases lying between them. In germline, CDR1 is DFQATT, CDR2 SNEGSKA (reference sequence).

The sample was peripheral blood. The chain uses TRBV20-1 and TRBJ2-7; TRBD1 might be the D (6 bases). This clonotype was obtained from a woman aged 18-30 years with stable Graves' hyperthyroidism. Some clones in this sample may be carry-over from other donors' samples. CDR3 in DNA: TGCAGTGCTAGGGACAGCAACTACGAGCAGTACTTC. It encodes CSARDSNYEQYF.